A selection of T cell receptor beta chains follows, all from one sample in a study of shared clonotypes between healthy human individuals. Clones were read by immunoSEQ multiplex PCR, and TCRdb kept only the in-frame ones, dropping some. The sample yields fewer than 400,000 clones, around two thirds seen once. Material: memory CD4+ T cells sorted from blood. These receptors were obtained from a man aged 25-45 years in good health. Both conserved end residues are part of each CDR3. Each record gives: clone size, V gene, J gene, D gene, CDR3 protein, CDR3 DNA. The D gene is left open where the match is weak. Size is omitted from some rows. Given values are once, few, many or a class for expanded clones.

clone size: .; V gene: TRBV9; J gene: TRBJ2-1; D gene: TRBD1; CDR3 protein: CASSQGGRHNEQFF; CDR3 DNA: TGTGCCAGCAGCCAAGGGGGCAGGCACAATGAGCAGTTCTTC
clone size: .; V gene: TRBV7-9; J gene: TRBJ2-1; D gene: .; CDR3 protein: CASSLGLLGGPNEQFF; CDR3 DNA: TGTGCCAGCAGCTTGGGTCTGCTAGGGGGACCCAATGAGCAGTTCTTC
clone size: .; V gene: TRBV19; J gene: TRBJ2-2; D gene: .; CDR3 protein: CASSIGGGELFF; CDR3 DNA: TGTGCCAGTAGTATTGGTGGCGGGGAGCTGTTTTTT
clone size: .; V gene: TRBV28; J gene: TRBJ1-2; D gene: .; CDR3 protein: CASSLGGEQGKDGYTF; CDR3 DNA: TGTGCCAGCAGTTTAGGTGGGGAACAGGGAAAAGATGGCTACACCTTC
clone size: .; V gene: TRBV7-2; J gene: TRBJ2-5; D gene: .; CDR3 protein: CASSVVETQYF; CDR3 DNA: TGTGCCAGCAGCGTGGTTGAGACCCAGTACTTC
clone size: .; V gene: TRBV6-6; J gene: TRBJ2-1; D gene: .; CDR3 protein: CASRNIVGSLYNEQFF; CDR3 DNA: TGTGCCAGCAGAAATATAGTCGGAAGCCTATACAATGAGCAGTTCTTC
clone size: few; V gene: TRBV7-6; J gene: TRBJ1-1; D gene: .; CDR3 protein: CASSLRAGDGGEAFF; CDR3 DNA: TGTGCCAGCAGCTTAAGGGCAGGGGATGGAGGTGAAGCTTTCTTT
clone size: .; V gene: TRBV6-5; J gene: TRBJ1-2; D gene: .; CDR3 protein: CASRPMESNYGYTF; CDR3 DNA: TGTGCCAGCAGGCCCATGGAGTCTAACTATGGCTACACCTTC
clone size: once; V gene: TRBV11-2; J gene: TRBJ2-7; D gene: .; CDR3 protein: CASSFVEGISYEQYF; CDR3 DNA: TGTGCCAGCAGCTTTGTTGAGGGGATCTCCTACGAGCAGTACTTC
clone size: .; V gene: TRBV5-1; J gene: TRBJ2-5; D gene: .; CDR3 protein: CASSLAYSEETQYF; CDR3 DNA: TGCGCCAGCAGCTTGGCTTACTCCGAGGAGACCCAGTACTTC
clone size: .; V gene: TRBV19; J gene: TRBJ2-7; D gene: .; CDR3 protein: CASSPLAGRQPYEQYF; CDR3 DNA: TGTGCCAGTAGCCCCTTGGCGGGCCGTCAGCCCTACGAGCAGTACTTC
clone size: once; V gene: TRBV28; J gene: TRBJ1-5; D gene: .; CDR3 protein: CASTRAGGASQPQHF; CDR3 DNA: TGTGCCAGCACCCGAGCGGGGGGGGCGAGCCAGCCCCAGCATTTT
clone size: .; V gene: TRBV6-1; J gene: TRBJ1-3; D gene: .; CDR3 protein: CASSNSGNTIYF; CDR3 DNA: TGTGCCAGCAGTAACTCTGGAAACACCATATATTTT
clone size: .; V gene: TRBV7-9; J gene: TRBJ1-6; D gene: .; CDR3 protein: CASSTHDNSPLHF; CDR3 DNA: TGTGCCAGCAGCACTCACGATAATTCACCCCTCCACTTT
clone size: .; V gene: TRBV6-1; J gene: TRBJ2-7; D gene: .; CDR3 protein: CASLIGADHYEQYF; CDR3 DNA: TGTGCCAGCTTGATAGGGGCAGATCACTACGAGCAGTACTTC
clone size: medium-sized; V gene: TRBV27; J gene: TRBJ2-7; D gene: TRBD2; CDR3 protein: CASTRAGTSGMYEQYF; CDR3 DNA: TGTGCCAGCACCCGAGCGGGGACTAGCGGGATGTACGAGCAGTACTTC
clone size: once; V gene: TRBV19; J gene: TRBJ2-7; D gene: TRBD1; CDR3 protein: CASSNSRDSLQYF; CDR3 DNA: TGTGCCAGTAGTAATTCCCGGGACAGCCTCCAGTACTTC
clone size: .; V gene: TRBV28; J gene: TRBJ2-7; D gene: TRBD1; CDR3 protein: CASTTHERGRWYEQYF; CDR3 DNA: TGTGCCAGCACTACCCATGAAAGGGGGCGATGGTACGAGCAGTACTTC
clone size: .; V gene: TRBV18; J gene: TRBJ1-3; D gene: TRBD1; CDR3 protein: CASSAGQGAGNTIYF; CDR3 DNA: TGTGCCAGCTCAGCCGGACAGGGTGCGGGAAACACCATATATTTT
clone size: .; V gene: TRBV28; J gene: TRBJ1-1; D gene: .; CDR3 protein: CATQGVGNTEAFF; CDR3 DNA: TGTGCCACCCAAGGGGTGGGGAACACTGAAGCTTTCTTT
clone size: .; V gene: TRBV9; J gene: TRBJ2-7; D gene: TRBD1; CDR3 protein: CASSSSTGITYEQYF; CDR3 DNA: TGTGCCAGCAGCTCCTCGACAGGGATTACCTACGAGCAGTACTTC
clone size: .; V gene: TRBV19; J gene: TRBJ1-1; D gene: TRBD1; CDR3 protein: CASSVTPGQGKAFF; CDR3 DNA: TGTGCCAGTAGCGTCACGCCGGGACAGGGAAAAGCTTTCTTT
clone size: .; V gene: TRBV11-2; J gene: TRBJ1-2; D gene: .; CDR3 protein: CASSQLQGSYGYTF; CDR3 DNA: TGTGCCAGCAGCCAACTACAGGGTAGCTATGGCTACACCTTC
clone size: once; V gene: TRBV6-5; J gene: TRBJ2-3; D gene: TRBD1; CDR3 protein: CASRTQGDTQYF; CDR3 DNA: TGTGCCAGCAGAACACAGGGGGATACGCAGTATTTT
clone size: .; V gene: TRBV28; J gene: TRBJ2-4; D gene: TRBD2; CDR3 protein: CASSLQREYGNIQYF; CDR3 DNA: TGTGCCAGCAGTTTACAGCGGGAGTATGGAAACATTCAGTACTTC
clone size: many; V gene: TRBV7-9; J gene: TRBJ2-7; D gene: TRBD1; CDR3 protein: CASSLIRAGGSYEQYF; CDR3 DNA: TGTGCCAGCAGCTTGATTAGGGCAGGGGGCTCCTACGAGCAGTACTTC
clone size: .; V gene: TRBV15; J gene: TRBJ2-3; D gene: .; CDR3 protein: CATSRAPAHLTDTQYF; CDR3 DNA: TGTGCCACCAGCAGAGCACCAGCGCATCTCACAGATACGCAGTATTTT
clone size: few; V gene: TRBV12-5; J gene: TRBJ2-4; D gene: TRBD2; CDR3 protein: CASAVDTSGNIQYF; CDR3 DNA: TGTGCTAGTGCCGTCGATACTAGCGGAAACATTCAGTACTTC
clone size: .; V gene: TRBV5-6; J gene: TRBJ2-1; D gene: .; CDR3 protein: CASRELGAQTYNEQFF; CDR3 DNA: TGTGCCAGCAGAGAACTGGGGGCTCAGACCTACAATGAGCAGTTCTTC
clone size: many; V gene: TRBV18; J gene: TRBJ2-2; D gene: .; CDR3 protein: CASSIKNTGELFF; CDR3 DNA: TGTGCCAGCTCAATCAAAAACACCGGGGAGCTGTTTTTT
clone size: .; V gene: TRBV5-1; J gene: TRBJ2-1; D gene: .; CDR3 protein: CASSLAHSDEQFF; CDR3 DNA: TGCGCCAGCAGCTTGGCCCATTCGGATGAGCAGTTCTTC
clone size: once; V gene: TRBV6-6; J gene: TRBJ1-2; D gene: TRBD1; CDR3 protein: CASNRGDYGYTF; CDR3 DNA: TGTGCCAGTAACAGGGGGGACTATGGCTACACCTTC
clone size: few; V gene: TRBV7-3; J gene: TRBJ2-3; D gene: .; CDR3 protein: CASSQGPQRSTDTQYF; CDR3 DNA: TGTGCCAGCAGTCAAGGGCCCCAGAGGAGCACAGATACGCAGTATTTT
clone size: many; V gene: TRBV5-5; J gene: TRBJ2-7; D gene: TRBD1; CDR3 protein: CASSRLPGQGAYEQYF; CDR3 DNA: TGTGCCAGCAGTCGTCTTCCGGGACAGGGAGCCTACGAGCAGTACTTC
clone size: .; V gene: TRBV5-8; J gene: TRBJ1-1; D gene: .; CDR3 protein: CASSLSSISSNTEAFF; CDR3 DNA: TGTGCCAGCAGCTTGAGTTCGATTTCGTCAAACACTGAAGCTTTCTTT
clone size: .; V gene: TRBV27; J gene: TRBJ2-7; D gene: TRBD2; CDR3 protein: CASSSPILAGGQYEQYF; CDR3 DNA: TGTGCCAGCAGTTCTCCAATACTAGCGGGAGGGCAGTACGAGCAGTACTTC
clone size: .; V gene: TRBV10-1; J gene: TRBJ2-4; D gene: .; CDR3 protein: CASSESGHRAGTHRFLAKNIQYF; CDR3 DNA: TGCGCCAGCAGTGAGTCCGGCCACCGAGCCGGGACTCACCGGTTTCTAGCCAAAAACATTCAGTACTTC
clone size: .; V gene: TRBV10-2; J gene: TRBJ2-1; D gene: .; CDR3 protein: CASTLGGGGNEQFF; CDR3 DNA: TGCGCCAGCACCCTTGGGGGAGGGGGGAATGAGCAGTTCTTC
clone size: .; V gene: TRBV6-9; J gene: TRBJ2-6; D gene: .; CDR3 protein: CASSAITQSRANVLTF; CDR3 DNA: TGTGCCAGCAGTGCTATTACACAAAGTCGGGCCAACGTCCTGACTTTC
clone size: once; V gene: TRBV29-1; J gene: TRBJ1-1; D gene: .; CDR3 protein: CSVASGWGMNTEAFF; CDR3 DNA: TGCAGCGTTGCTTCAGGCTGGGGTATGAACACTGAAGCTTTCTTT
clone size: .; V gene: TRBV7-9; J gene: TRBJ2-1; D gene: .; CDR3 protein: CASSRPGSGYNEQFF; CDR3 DNA: TGTGCCAGCAGCCGCCCGGGTAGCGGTTACAATGAGCAGTTCTTC
clone size: .; V gene: TRBV30; J gene: TRBJ2-5; D gene: .; CDR3 protein: CACQGRETQYF; CDR3 DNA: TGTGCCTGCCAGGGGCGCGAGACCCAGTACTTC
clone size: .; V gene: TRBV5-1; J gene: TRBJ2-7; D gene: .; CDR3 protein: CASSAQGAGSYEQYF; CDR3 DNA: TGCGCCAGCAGCGCCCAAGGGGCTGGATCCTACGAGCAGTACTTC
clone size: once; V gene: TRBV5-5; J gene: TRBJ2-3; D gene: .; CDR3 protein: CASSFDEETQYF; CDR3 DNA: TGTGCCAGCAGCTTCGATGAGGAGACGCAGTATTTT
clone size: .; V gene: TRBV6-5; J gene: TRBJ1-1; D gene: TRBD1; CDR3 protein: CASRPSTGGEAFF; CDR3 DNA: TGTGCCAGCAGGCCCTCGACAGGGGGCGAAGCTTTCTTT
clone size: .; V gene: TRBV7-9; J gene: TRBJ2-1; D gene: TRBD2; CDR3 protein: CASSSRLQAGGNEQFF; CDR3 DNA: TGTGCCAGCAGCTCACGACTCCAAGCGGGAGGCAATGAGCAGTTCTTC